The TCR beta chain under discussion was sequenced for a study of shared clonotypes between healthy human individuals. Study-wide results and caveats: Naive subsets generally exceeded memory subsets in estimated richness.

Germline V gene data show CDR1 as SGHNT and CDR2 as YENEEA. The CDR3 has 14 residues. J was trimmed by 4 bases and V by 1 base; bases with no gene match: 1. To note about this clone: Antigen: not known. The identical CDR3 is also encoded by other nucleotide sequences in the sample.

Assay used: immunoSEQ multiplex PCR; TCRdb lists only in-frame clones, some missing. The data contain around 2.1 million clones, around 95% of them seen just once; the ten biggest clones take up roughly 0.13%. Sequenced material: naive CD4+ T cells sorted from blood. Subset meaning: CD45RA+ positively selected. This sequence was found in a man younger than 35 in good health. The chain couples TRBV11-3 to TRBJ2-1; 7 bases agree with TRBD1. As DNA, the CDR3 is TGTGCCAGCAGCTTAGGACAGGGTTACAATGAGCAGTTCTTC. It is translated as CASSLGQGYNEQFF.